One and the same sample provided the 22 T cell receptor beta chains below, sequenced in a study of blood T cell repertoires in COVID-19. Profiled with immunoSEQ multiplex PCR; TCRdb holds only in-frame clones, not every one. The table includes about 140,000 clones, 87% detected once. The sample taken for sequencing was peripheral blood. These receptors were collected from a woman in her forties or fifties with acute or convalescent COVID-19.

This chain connects TRBV2 to TRBJ1-1; no clear D. The germline V gene encodes CDR1 SNHLY and CDR2 FYNNEI. This CDR3 has 14 amino acids. Trimming pared 5 bases from V and 0 bases from J, leaving 10 bases between. Written as DNA, the CDR3 is TGTGCCAGCAGTCTAATGGTCCTGAACACTGAAGCTTTCTTT. Amino acids: CASSLMVLNTEAFF.

V and J are TRBV28 and TRBJ1-2, with TRBD1 identical over 9 bases. The V gene's germline CDR1 is MDHEN and CDR2 SYDVKM. This CDR3 region has 18 residues. V dropped 0 bases and J dropped 8; count of bases not matched to a gene: 16. This CDR3 reads CASSLWRGSGRTGVGYTF. CDR3 DNA: TGTGCCAGCAGTTTATGGAGGGGTAGTGGACGGACAGGGGTAGGCTACACCTTC.

The chain is built from TRBV9 and TRBJ2-7, with D perhaps TRBD1 (6 bases). V was trimmed by 5 bases and J by 4 bases, leaving 13 bases between them. The germline V gene has CDR1 SGDLS and CDR2 YYNGEE. CDR3 length: 13 residues. The CDR3 loop reads CASSPGQFYEQYF. CDR3 sequence (DNA): TGTGCCAGCAGTCCCGGACAGTTTTACGAGCAGTACTTC.

The chain uses TRBV5-1 and TRBJ1-2; D unresolved. Germline values: CDR1 SGHRS, CDR2 YFSETQ. V gave up 1 base and J gave up 2 bases, with 12 bases separating them. This CDR3 is built from 15 residues. The DNA for the CDR3 is TGCGCCAGCAGCTTGTCCCCGGGATTCAACTATGGCTACACCTTC. Protein sequence: CASSLSPGFNYGYTF.

The V and J genes are TRBV21-1 and TRBJ2-2; TRBD1, as called in the table, went unchecked against the DNA. TRBV21-1 is noted as a pseudogene. The CDR3 covers 13 residues. The CDR3 coding sequence is TGTGCCAGCAGCAATCAGGGTACCGGGGAGCTGTTTTTT. Its translation is CASSNQGTGELFF.

In its sample, this clone was seen a few times. The V gene is TRBV7-3, the J gene TRBJ2-5; 8 nucleotides line up with TRBD2. Germline CDR1 is SGHTA and CDR2 is FQGTGA. Trimming took 1 base from V and 5 from J; bases not matched to a gene: 9. The CDR3 runs 16 residues. As DNA, the CDR3 is TGTGCCAGCAGCTTAAATCGATTAGCGGGGCGGGAGACCCAGTACTTC. Its translation: CASSLNRLAGRETQYF.

This clone was observed a handful of times. CDR3 sequence reads: CASSFRTGTYEQYF. In DNA form, the CDR3 reads TGTGCCAGCAGCTTCCGGACAGGAACCTACGAGCAGTACTTC. The V call is TRBV7-6, the J call TRBJ2-7; TRBD1 aligns across 7 bases. The germline gives CDR1 SGHVS, CDR2 FNYEAQ. With 3 bases clipped from V and 2 bases from J, the junction kept 4 bases outside the gene matches. The CDR3 consists of 14 residues.

The CDR3 region is CASSPVTGGNTEAFF. The CDR3 coding sequence is TGTGCCAGCAGCCCCGTGACAGGGGGCAACACTGAAGCTTTCTTT. The rearrangement joins TRBV7-2 to TRBJ1-1; 10 bases map to TRBD1. V shed 5 bases, J shed 2 bases, and the junction held 5 bases outside the gene matches. CDR1 SGHTA and CDR2 FQGNSA come from the germline V gene. The CDR3 runs 15 residues.

This chain's CDR3 is CASSVTRGGTEAFF. In nucleotides, the CDR3 is TGTGCCAGCTCCGTCACGCGGGGGGGGACTGAAGCTTTCTTT. The chain employs TRBV19 and TRBJ1-1; weak D call: TRBD1 (5 bases). Trimming removed 9 bases at V and 5 bases at J, with 19 bases between. Germline-derived CDR1 and CDR2 are LNHDA and SQIVND (reference sequence). The CDR3 spans 14 residues.

The chain couples TRBV27 to TRBJ1-2; TRBD1 matches 8 bases. From germline, CDR1 is MNHEY and CDR2 SMNVEV (reference sequence). Trimming cost V 0 bases and J 7 bases; bases outside gene matches: 7. This CDR3 spans 15 amino acids. Written as DNA, the CDR3 is TGTGCCAGCAGTTTATCCTTACAGGGGGAAGGTGGCTACACCTTC. Amino acids: CASSLSLQGEGGYTF.

The chain uses TRBV14 and TRBJ1-2; tentative D call: TRBD1 (5 bases). CDR3 length equals 15 residues. Germline V gives CDR1 SGHDN, CDR2 FVKESK. V was cut by 0 bases and J by 0 bases, with 8 bases left in between. This CDR3 is CASSQDRRANYGYTF. CDR3 nucleotide sequence: TGTGCCAGCAGCCAAGACCGCAGGGCTAACTATGGCTACACCTTC.

The V call is TRBV5-6, the J call TRBJ2-7; the D gene is possibly TRBD2 (5 bases). This CDR3 has 17 amino acids. The germline V and J ends were trimmed by 0 bases and 2 bases, with 18 bases remaining between them. Germline CDR1 is SGHDT and CDR2 is YYEEEE. CDR3 coding DNA: TGTGCCAGCAGCTTGGCTCCTGGTCTAGCAGAGGCCTACGAGCAGTACTTC. Translation: CASSLAPGLAEAYEQYF.

This chain connects TRBV28 to TRBJ2-1, with a weak D call TRBD1 (5 bases). The CDR3 runs 14 residues. The V and J ends lost 2 bases and 0 bases respectively, with 5 bases between them. CDR1 and CDR2 from the germline V gene are MDHEN and SYDVKM. The CDR3 bases are TGTGCCAGCAGTTTACAGGGCTCCTACAATGAGCAGTTCTTC. It specifies CASSLQGSYNEQFF.

This chain links TRBV7-2 with TRBJ1-5, with D possibly being TRBD1 (5 bases). In germline, CDR1 is SGHTA, CDR2 FQGNSA. There are 14 residues in the CDR3. With 8 bases removed from V and 7 bases from J, the gap between germline ends came to 18 bases. CDR3 DNA: TGTGCCAGCCGCAAACCCGGGGGAAAACAGCCCCAGCATTTT. Its translation: CASRKPGGKQPQHF.

The chain has TRBV7-2 and TRBJ2-1; 10 positions match TRBD2. The V gene's germline CDR1 is SGHTA and CDR2 FQGNSA. The CDR3 consists of 18 residues. V dropped 1 base and J dropped 2; count of bases not matched to a gene: 8. DNA of the CDR3: TGTGCCAGCAGCTTAGGATATCCAGCGGGGGGGCCCTACAATGAGCAGTTCTTC. Protein product: CASSLGYPAGGPYNEQFF. The whole variable domain, remainder taken from reference TRBV7-2 and TRBJ2-1, is GAGVSQSPSNKVTEKGKDVELRCDPISGHTALYWYRQSLGQGLEFLIYFQGNSAPDKSGLPSDRFSAERTGGSVSTLTIQRTQQEDSAVYLCASSLGYPAGGPYNEQFFGPGTRLTVL.

V is TRBV30 and J is TRBJ1-1, with D maybe TRBD1 (5 bases). This CDR3 spans 13 amino acids. Germline V gene lookup returns CDR1 GTSNPN and CDR2 SVGIG (reference sequence). Trimming took 1 base from V and 1 from J, leaving 7 bases between them. This CDR3 is CAWSEGQNTEAFF. CDR3 DNA sequence: TGTGCCTGGAGTGAGGGGCAGAACACTGAAGCTTTCTTT.

The chain recombines TRBV30 with TRBJ2-3; TRBD2 aligns across 8 bases. CDR1 and CDR2 (germline): GTSNPN, SVGIG (reference sequence). The CDR3 is made up of 13 amino acids. The V and J ends lost 5 bases and 3 bases, in that order; junction bases with no gene match: 4. The CDR3 protein is CAWAVAGTDTQYF. CDR3 DNA sequence: TGTGCCTGGGCAGTAGCGGGGACAGATACGCAGTATTTT.

The rearrangement joins TRBV9 to TRBJ2-1, with TRBD2 identical over 10 bases. CDR1 is SGDLS, CDR2 YYNGEE, per germline. Trimming took 0 bases from V and 5 from J; bases not matched to a gene: 8. The CDR3 loop spans 17 amino acids. The CDR3 nucleotides read TGTGCCAGCAGCGTAGAGGAGGGGCTAGCGGGAGACAATGAGCAGTTCTTC. It codes for CASSVEEGLAGDNEQFF.

CDR3 sequence: CASNSPGTIGRNEQFF. In nucleotides, the CDR3 is TGTGCCAGCAATTCCCCCGGGACTATTGGTCGCAATGAGCAGTTCTTC. The rearrangement joins TRBV27 to TRBJ2-1; TRBD2 agrees at 7 bases. V was pared by 7 bases and J by 6 bases, with 15 bases of the junction left unmatched. The CDR3 covers 16 residues. From germline, CDR1 is MNHEY and CDR2 SMNVEV (reference sequence).

Of note for this clone: A much larger clone is a single base away; this may be a read error. This sequence joins TRBV12-3 or TRBV12-4 and TRBJ1-2; D perhaps matches TRBD1 (5 bases). The germline V and J ends were trimmed by 2 bases and 2 bases, with 6 bases remaining between them. The CDR3 length is 13 residues. This CDR3 is CASSLQGNYGYTF. The DNA of the CDR3 is TGTGCCAGCAGTTTACAGGGAAACTATGGCTACACCTTC.

This clone was recorded only once. This rearrangement joins TRBV7-2 to TRBJ2-3, with 9 bases identical to TRBD1. With 6 bases clipped from V and 1 base from J, the junction kept 5 bases outside the gene matches. CDR1 and CDR2 from the germline V gene are SGHTA and FQGNSA. The CDR3 covers 15 residues. CDR3 in DNA: TGTGCCAGCAGACGACGGGACAGGGGCACAGATACGCAGTATTTT. This codes for CASRRRDRGTDTQYF.

V and J are TRBV5-1 and TRBJ2-7, with TRBD1 matching 8 bases. The CDR3 sequence is 15 residues long. The germline V gene encodes CDR1 SGHRS and CDR2 YFSETQ. V was pared by 4 bases and J by 2 bases, with 8 bases of the junction left unmatched. The CDR3 coding sequence is TGCGCCAGCAGCGGGAGACAGGGGCGCCCCTACGAGCAGTACTTC. Translation: CASSGRQGRPYEQYF.